The 15 T cell receptor beta chains below were found in one sample sequenced in a study of CD8 T cells in Susac syndrome. Random hexamers were used to reverse transcribe the RNA input (roughly 0.5 to 1 ug). TCRdb reprocessed the immunoSEQ multiplex PCR reads with MiXCR, giving one entry per CDR3 protein. Of approximately 210,000 distinct CDR3 sequences listed, 85% to 95% are singletons. Sequencing was carried out using CD4+ T cells from PBMCs. These receptors were obtained from a human donor with Susac syndrome.

V gene TRBV30 combines with J gene TRBJ1-1, with D hard to call. V was trimmed by 0 bases and J by 5 bases, leaving 10 bases between them. The CDR3 contains 13 residues. Germline-derived CDR1 and CDR2 are GTSNPN and SVGIG (reference sequence). CDR3 sequence: CAWSVLRGTEAFF. For the CDR3, the DNA is TGTGCCTGGAGTGTACTGAGAGGGACTGAAGCTTTCTTT.

In this sample, this clonotype turned up once. This chain connects TRBV7-2 to TRBJ2-7; no clear D. Germline loops: CDR1 SGHTA, CDR2 FQGNSA. V was cut by 2 bases and J by 2 bases, with 7 bases left in between. The CDR3 has 13 residues. The CDR3 here is CASSLPPTYEQYF. CDR3 coding DNA: TGTGCCAGCAGCTTACCTCCAACCTACGAGCAGTACTTC.

This CDR3 is CATSRGSVSYNEQFF. Here the CDR3 DNA reads TGTGCCACCAGCAGAGGTAGCGTCTCCTACAATGAGCAGTTCTTC. The rearrangement joins TRBV15 to TRBJ2-1; a possible D gene is TRBD2 (5 bases). Germline V lookup: CDR1 LNHNV, CDR2 YYDKDF (reference sequence). V dropped 1 base and J dropped 0 bases, with 7 bases sitting between them. The CDR3 runs 15 residues.

The chain employs TRBV6-2 or TRBV6-3 and TRBJ1-5; a possible D gene is TRBD1 (5 bases). This CDR3 has 16 amino acids. V gave up 6 bases and J gave up 6 bases, with 21 bases separating them. Germline CDR1 is MNHEY and CDR2 is SVGEGT. Here the CDR3 reads CASSLPPGPNPQPQHF. The CDR3 nucleotides read TGTGCCAGCAGCTTACCTCCGGGACCTAACCCTCAGCCCCAGCATTTT.

V usage is TRBV10-3 and J usage is TRBJ2-7, with TRBD2 matching 7 bases. The CDR3 has 12 amino acids. Germline V CDR1 and CDR2: ENHRY, SYGVKD. V gave up 8 bases and J gave up 2 bases; unmatched junction bases: 3. This CDR3 is CAIGEGTYEQYF. In nucleotides, the CDR3 is TGTGCCATCGGGGAGGGAACCTACGAGCAGTACTTC.

The V gene is TRBV24-1, the J gene TRBJ2-3; D gene unclear. The CDR3 has 14 amino acids. V dropped 1 base and J dropped 1 base, with 5 bases sitting between them. Germline-derived CDR1 and CDR2 are KGHDR and SFDVKD. The chain's CDR3 is CATSDFRRTDTQYF. The DNA for the CDR3 is TGTGCCACCAGTGATTTCCGGCGCACAGATACGCAGTATTTT.

This clonotype was found a few times. V gene TRBV4-2 combines with J gene TRBJ2-3; D may be TRBD1 (6 bases). The CDR3 totals 15 residues. The V end was cut by 4 bases, the J end by 2 bases, with 13 bases between. In germline, CDR1 is LGHNA, CDR2 YNFKEQ. CDR3: CASSPSGQTTDTQYF. CDR3 sequence (DNA): TGTGCCAGCAGCCCCAGCGGACAGACCACAGATACGCAGTATTTT.

The chain joins TRBV30 to TRBJ2-5; TRBD2 matches at 14 bases. This CDR3 is built from 16 residues. Trimming took 5 bases from V and 1 from J; bases not matched to a gene: 6. The germline V gene has CDR1 GTSNPN and CDR2 SVGIG (reference sequence). CDR3 residues: CAWDRGTSGGQETQYF. In nucleotides, the CDR3 is TGTGCCTGGGATCGCGGGACTAGCGGGGGCCAAGAGACCCAGTACTTC. Supplemented by reference TRBV30 and TRBJ2-5, the full variable domain reads SQTIHQWPATLVQPVGSPLSLECTVEGTSNPNLYWYRQAAGRGLQLLFYSVGIGQISSEVPQNLSASRPQDRQFILSSKKLLLSDSGFYLCAWDRGTSGGQETQYFGPGTRLLVL.

This rearrangement joins TRBV3-1 to TRBJ1-1; TRBD1 might be the D (6 bases). Germline V gene sequence: CDR1 LGHDT, CDR2 YNNKEL (reference sequence). The CDR3 is made up of 15 amino acids. With 4 bases removed from V and 1 base from J, the gap between germline ends came to 13 bases. The CDR3 region has the DNA TGTGCCAGCAGCCCTTTTAGGACAGCGAACACTGAAGCTTTCTTT. It codes for CASSPFRTANTEAFF.

About this clonotype itself: The junction differs from germline at one of its ends, possibly a read error. CDR3 nucleotides: TGCAGTGCTAGAGTAGGGAGGGTTGAGGCCTTC. Translation gives CSARVGRVEAF. This chain links TRBV20-1 with TRBJ1-2; D unresolved. Germline V lookup: CDR1 DFQATT, CDR2 SNEGSKA (reference sequence). The CDR3 is 11 amino acids.

The genes are TRBV20-1 and TRBJ2-5, with 11 bases identical to TRBD1. The CDR3 sequence is 17 residues long. The germline V gene has CDR1 DFQATT and CDR2 SNEGSKA (reference sequence). With 0 bases clipped from V and 9 bases from J, the junction kept 15 bases outside the gene matches. CDR3 in amino acids: CSARETTPGQGVRAQYF. In DNA form, the CDR3 reads TGCAGTGCTAGAGAGACTACCCCGGGACAGGGGGTCCGGGCCCAGTACTTC.

The table lists this clonotype with a few counts. J is TRBJ2-7 and V is TRBV29-1, with D perhaps matching TRBD2 (6 bases). Germline values: CDR1 SQVTM, CDR2 ANQGSEA. The germline V and J ends were trimmed by 7 bases and 2 bases, with 12 bases remaining between them. The CDR3 covers 12 residues. The CDR3 nucleotides read TGCAGCGGCGGACTATCCCCCTACGAGCAGTACTTC. It codes for CSGGLSPYEQYF.

V usage is TRBV28 and J usage is TRBJ1-6, with a possible D match to TRBD1 (5 bases). This CDR3 comprises 13 residues. Germline CDR1 MDHEN, CDR2 SYDVKM. V was pared by 6 bases and J by 10 bases, with 13 bases between. CDR3: CASRFLQESPLHF. As DNA, the CDR3 is TGTGCCAGCAGGTTTCTACAGGAATCACCCCTCCACTTT. The full variable domain, rest sourced from reference TRBV28 and TRBJ1-6, is DVKVTQSSRYLVKRTGEKVFLECVQDMDHENMFWYRQDPGLGLRLIYFSYDVKMKEKGDIPEGYSVSREKKERFSLILESASTNQTSMYLCASRFLQESPLHFGNGTRLTVT.

This chain uses TRBV5-1 with TRBJ2-6; tentatively, D is TRBD2 (5 bases). CDR1 is SGHRS, CDR2 YFSETQ, per germline. V shed 4 bases and J shed 1 base, with 9 bases lying between them. This CDR3 spans 15 amino acids. In DNA, the CDR3 is TGCGCCAGCAGCGTTTCGGGATCTGGGGCCAACGTCCTGACTTTC. Residues: CASSVSGSGANVLTF.

The V gene is TRBV20-1, the J gene TRBJ1-1; D unclear. V was pared by 3 bases and J by 5 bases, with 4 bases between. CDR1 DFQATT and CDR2 SNEGSKA come from the germline V gene (reference sequence). The CDR3 totals 10 residues. CDR3 amino acids: CSARLTEAFF. DNA of the CDR3: TGCAGTGCTAGGTTGACTGAAGCTTTCTTT.